What follows are 6 T cell receptor beta chains derived from one specimen sequenced in a study of human T cells and chemical hapten exposure. TCRdb reprocessed the RACE reads via MiXCR and lists one record per CDR3 protein. Among some 36,000 distinct CDR3 sequences listed, 10% were seen once. Described time point: pre-sensitization, week 0. Treatment: therapeutic diphenylcyclopropenone sensitization with weekly scalp DPC. The authors' total RNA extraction used unfractionated whole blood. The sample here was whole blood, taken in connection with sensitization to the hapten diphenylcyclopropenone (DPC). The receptors originated from a man between 50 and 59 years old with alopecia areata. Some clones in this sample may be carry-over from other donors' samples.

This clonotype appeared many times. V gene TRBV5-1 combines with J gene TRBJ2-1, with D hard to call. V was shortened by 0 bases and J by 0 bases, with 10 bases between the two germline ends. Germline V gene data show CDR1 as SGHRS and CDR2 as YFSETQ. The CDR3 consists of 16 residues. CDR3: CASSLEVFTSYNEQFF. DNA for the CDR3: TGCGCCAGCAGCTTGGAAGTGTTTACCTCCTACAATGAGCAGTTCTTC.

The sample holds many counts of this clonotype. The chain is built from TRBV19 and TRBJ1-5, with 12 bases identical to TRBD1. This CDR3 is built from 16 residues. Germline V lookup: CDR1 LNHDA, CDR2 SQIVND (reference sequence). Trimming at V came to 0 bases and at J to 7 bases, leaving 4 bases not matched to a gene. The CDR3 protein is CASSIEGQGARQPQHF. Written as DNA, the CDR3 is TGTGCCAGTAGTATAGAGGGACAGGGGGCGAGGCAGCCCCAGCATTTT.

There are many counts of this clonotype. The chain is built from TRBV2 and TRBJ1-1, with 7 bases identical to TRBD1. With V trimmed by 7 bases and J by 12 bases, 14 bases remained unmatched. Germline V gene data show CDR1 as SNHLY and CDR2 as FYNNEI. The CDR3 is 13 amino acids. The CDR3 DNA follows: TGTGCCAGCACCAACCCGGACAGGCCCGTGACTTTCTTT. It encodes CASTNPDRPVTFF. The full variable domain, with the rest looked up from reference TRBV2 and TRBJ1-1, is EPEVTQTPSHQVTQMGQEVILRCVPISNHLYFYWYRQILGQKVEFLVSFYNNEISEKSEIFDDQFSVERPDGSNFTLKIRSTKLEDSAMYFCASTNPDRPVTFFGQGTRLTVV.

Ten or more counts support this clonotype. The chain joins TRBV20-1 to TRBJ2-6; D is ambiguous. Germline V lookup: CDR1 DFQATT, CDR2 SNEGSKA (reference sequence). This CDR3 contains 13 residues. With 1 base removed from V and 1 base from J, the gap between germline ends came to 2 bases. In nucleotides, the CDR3 is TGCAGTGCTAGAGTATCTGGGGCCAACGTCCTGACTTTC. It encodes CSARVSGANVLTF.

This clonotype was seen a handful of times. V and J are TRBV7-8 and TRBJ2-7; 9 nucleotides match TRBD1. Germline CDR1 reads SGHVS; CDR2 reads FQNEAQ. The junction had 4 bases not matched to a gene; V was cut back by 2 bases and J by 2 bases. CDR3 length equals 15 residues. The CDR3 DNA is TGTGCCAGCAGCTTACGGAGGACAGGGGCCTACGAGCAGTACTTC. Protein: CASSLRRTGAYEQYF.

This clonotype was counted many times. The chain has TRBV29-1 and TRBJ1-1; the match to TRBD1 covers 7 bases. CDR1 is SQVTM and CDR2 is ANQGSEA in the germline V gene. This CDR3 is 12 amino acids long. J lost 3 bases, V lost 8 bases, and 6 bases had no gene match. CDR3 protein: CSTTTGYTEAFF. In DNA, the CDR3 is TGCAGCACAACGACAGGGTACACTGAAGCTTTCTTT.